A single T cell receptor (beta chain) is shown here with its context. The clone's antigen remains unknown. No base quality information exists; no much larger clone differs at one position. This specimen comes from a study of blood T cell repertoires in COVID-19 (dated by TCRdb to 2018 to 2020). With respect to the entire study: Samples from collaborators originated in the United States, Italy and Spain and spanned both the acute and convalescent phases of COVID-19. The repertoires were made available in a free public database intended to serve as a resource for research on the immune response to SARS-CoV-2. Where available, HLA class I and class II types were taken from metadata supplied by the sample provider and were not determined by assay-based typing. Samples were obtained from the ongoing ImmuneRACE study (first 160 participants) and from 950 to 1,500 subjects provided by 6 global collaborators. The dataset comprised deeply sampled blood TCRbeta repertoires from subjects exposed to, actively infected with, or recovered from COVID-19. The prospective study material was composed of cDNA or gDNA derived from T cells, B-cell-depleted T cells, or PBMCs. The sample metadata nearly always contained a de-identified subject ID, COVID-19 status, age in years and sex.

At one collaborating source in Seattle, patients were enrolled during active infection and were followed longitudinally through the course of disease. Whole blood was collected in K2EDTA tubes by collaborating institutions according to the institutions' own protocols. For TCRbeta analysis, collaborators shipped samples in one of three forms: frozen whole blood, isolated PBMCs, or DNA extracted from either of those sample types. TCRbeta CDR3 regions were amplified from genomic DNA using the immunoSEQ Assay, a bias-controlled multiplex PCR. From the authors' description of their analysis: Within the assay, amplification of reference gene primers was used to estimate how many nucleated cells each sample contained. Sequence reads were collapsed and filtered to measure the absolute abundance of every unique TCRbeta CDR3 rearrangement. Productive Simpson clonality was computed per sample as the square root of Simpson's diversity index over productive rearrangements. In TCRdb, the immuneACCESS table is reduced to in-frame sequences with V and J assigned. These tables do not hold every clone; where another copy was compared, an unresolved V gene accounts for under half, and the others remain unexplained. Clone size and V and J calls were adopted from that table, with D and trimming inferred from the DNA. For this sample the table gives 150,000 to 200,000 clones, of which around nine tenths were detected only once. In total, the top ten clones hold around an eighth of the sample.

What the study reported, not specific to this receptor: The amount of clinical and demographic metadata varied by source and participant and was provided uncurated.

The germline V gene encodes CDR1 MNHEY and CDR2 SMNVEV (reference sequence). Trimming takes 2 bases from V and 3 bases from J, and the germline ends sit 22 bases apart. The CDR3 sequence holds 18 residues, the cysteine and phenylalanine included. Kept here is only the CDR3 DNA, which spans 54 bases and is read in frame from base 1. This TCR was recovered from a woman aged 70-85 years with COVID-19, enrolled during active disease. The V gene is TRBV27 and the J gene is TRBJ1-1; the D segment could be TRBD1, given 6 matching bases. Sequencing input: peripheral blood. For the CDR3, the sequence is CASSLEDRIGAWDTEAFF. In nucleotides, the sequence is TGTGCCAGCAGTTTAGAGGACAGAATTGGGGCATGGGACACTGAAGCTTTCTTT.